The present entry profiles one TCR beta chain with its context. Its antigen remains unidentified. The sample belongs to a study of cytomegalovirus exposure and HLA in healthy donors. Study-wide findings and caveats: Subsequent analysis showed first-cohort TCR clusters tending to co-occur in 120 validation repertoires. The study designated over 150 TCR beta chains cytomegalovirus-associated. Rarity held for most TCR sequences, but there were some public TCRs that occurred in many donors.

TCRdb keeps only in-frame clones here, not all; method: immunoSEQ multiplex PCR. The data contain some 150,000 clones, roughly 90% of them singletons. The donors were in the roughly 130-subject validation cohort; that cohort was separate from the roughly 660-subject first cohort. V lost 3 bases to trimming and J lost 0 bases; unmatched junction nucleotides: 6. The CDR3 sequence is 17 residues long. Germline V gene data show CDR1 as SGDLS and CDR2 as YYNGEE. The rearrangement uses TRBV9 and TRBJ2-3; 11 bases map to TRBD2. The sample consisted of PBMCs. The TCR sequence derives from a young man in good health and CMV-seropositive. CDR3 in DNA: TGTGCCAGCAGCGGACTAGCGGGGCAAACTAGCACAGATACGCAGTATTTT. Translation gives CASSGLAGQTSTDTQYF.